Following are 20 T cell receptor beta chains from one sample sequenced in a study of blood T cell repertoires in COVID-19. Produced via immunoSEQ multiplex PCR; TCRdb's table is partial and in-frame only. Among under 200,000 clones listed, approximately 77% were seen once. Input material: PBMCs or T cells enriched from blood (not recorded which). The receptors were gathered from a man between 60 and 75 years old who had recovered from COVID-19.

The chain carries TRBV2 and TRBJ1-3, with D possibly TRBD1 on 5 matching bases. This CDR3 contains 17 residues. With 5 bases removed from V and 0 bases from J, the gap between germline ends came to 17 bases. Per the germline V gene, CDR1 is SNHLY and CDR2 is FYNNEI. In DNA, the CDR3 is TGTGCCAGCAGTAAAAACGGACACCGGGTCTCTGGAAACACCATATATTTT. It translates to CASSKNGHRVSGNTIYF.

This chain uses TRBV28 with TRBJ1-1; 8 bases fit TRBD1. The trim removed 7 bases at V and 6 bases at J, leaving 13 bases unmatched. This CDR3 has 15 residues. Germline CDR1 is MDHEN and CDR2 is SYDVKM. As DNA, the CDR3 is TGTGCCAGCACCCCTATGGGCAGGGGGCAGTCTGAAGCTTTCTTT. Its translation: CASTPMGRGQSEAFF.

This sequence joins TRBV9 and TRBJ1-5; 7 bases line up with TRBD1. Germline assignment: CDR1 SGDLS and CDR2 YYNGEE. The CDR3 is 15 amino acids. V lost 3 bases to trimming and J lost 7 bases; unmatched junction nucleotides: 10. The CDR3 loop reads CASSERPTGEQPQHF. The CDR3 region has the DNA TGTGCCAGCAGCGAACGACCCACAGGGGAACAGCCCCAGCATTTT.

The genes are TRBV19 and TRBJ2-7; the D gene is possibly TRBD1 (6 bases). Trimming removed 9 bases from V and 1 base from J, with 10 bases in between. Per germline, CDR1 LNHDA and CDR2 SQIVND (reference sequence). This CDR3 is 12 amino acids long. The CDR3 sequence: CASQGSSYEQYF. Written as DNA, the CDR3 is TGTGCCAGCCAGGGGTCATCCTACGAGCAGTACTTC.

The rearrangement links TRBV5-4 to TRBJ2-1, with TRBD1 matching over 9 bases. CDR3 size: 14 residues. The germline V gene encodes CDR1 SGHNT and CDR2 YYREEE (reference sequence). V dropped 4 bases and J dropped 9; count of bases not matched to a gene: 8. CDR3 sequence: CASSPAGTGFEQFF. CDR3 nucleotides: TGTGCCAGCAGCCCAGCCGGGACAGGGTTTGAGCAGTTCTTC.

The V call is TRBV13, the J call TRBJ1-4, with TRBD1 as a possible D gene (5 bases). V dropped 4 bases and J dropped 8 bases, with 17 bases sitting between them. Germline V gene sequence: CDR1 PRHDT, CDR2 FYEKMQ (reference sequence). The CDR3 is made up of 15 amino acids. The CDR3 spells CASSSSPGEGEKLFF. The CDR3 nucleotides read TGTGCCAGCAGCTCAAGCCCGGGAGAGGGGGAAAAACTGTTTTTT.

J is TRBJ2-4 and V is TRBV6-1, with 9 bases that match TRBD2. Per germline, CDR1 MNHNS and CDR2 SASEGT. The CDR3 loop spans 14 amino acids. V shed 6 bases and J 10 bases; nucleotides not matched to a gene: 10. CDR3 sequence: CASSSLGREGIQYF. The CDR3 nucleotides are TGTGCCAGCAGCTCGCTTGGGCGGGAGGGAATTCAGTACTTC.

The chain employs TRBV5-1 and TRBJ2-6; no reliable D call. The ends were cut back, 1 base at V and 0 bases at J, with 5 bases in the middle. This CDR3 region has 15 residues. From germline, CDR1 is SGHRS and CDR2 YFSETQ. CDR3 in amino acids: CASSLSPSGANVLTF. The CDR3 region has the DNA TGCGCCAGCAGCTTGAGCCCCTCTGGGGCCAACGTCCTGACTTTC.

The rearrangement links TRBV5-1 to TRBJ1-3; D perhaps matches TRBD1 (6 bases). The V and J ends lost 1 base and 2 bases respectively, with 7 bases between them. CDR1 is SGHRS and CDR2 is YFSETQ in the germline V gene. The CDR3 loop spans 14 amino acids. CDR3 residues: CASSLTGTGNTIYF. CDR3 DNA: TGCGCCAGCAGCTTGACAGGGACTGGAAACACCATATATTTT. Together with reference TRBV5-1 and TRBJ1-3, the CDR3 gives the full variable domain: KAGVTQTPRYLIKTRGQQVTLSCSPISGHRSVSWYQQTPGQGLQFLFEYFSETQRNKGNFPGRFSGRQFSNSRSEMNVSTLELGDSALYLCASSLTGTGNTIYFGEGSWLTVV.

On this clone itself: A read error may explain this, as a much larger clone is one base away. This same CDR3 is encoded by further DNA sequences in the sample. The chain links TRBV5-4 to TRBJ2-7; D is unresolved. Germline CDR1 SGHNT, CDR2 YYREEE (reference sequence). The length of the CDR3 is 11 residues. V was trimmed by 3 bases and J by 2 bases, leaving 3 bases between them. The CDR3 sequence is CASSSTYEQYF. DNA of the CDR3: TGTGCCAGCAGCTCTACCTACGAGCAGTACTTC. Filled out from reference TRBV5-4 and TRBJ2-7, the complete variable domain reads ETGVTQSPTHLIKTRGQQVTLRCSSQSGHNTVSWYQQALGQGPQFIFQYYREEENGRGNFPPRFSGLQFPNYSSELNVNALELDDSALYLCASSSTYEQYFGPGTRLTVT.

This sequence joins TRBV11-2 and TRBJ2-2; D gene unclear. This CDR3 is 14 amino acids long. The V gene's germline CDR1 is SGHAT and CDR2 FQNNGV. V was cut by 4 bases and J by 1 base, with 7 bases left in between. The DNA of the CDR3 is TGTGCCAGCAGCTCGACTGGGAACACCGGGGAGCTGTTTTTT. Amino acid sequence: CASSSTGNTGELFF.

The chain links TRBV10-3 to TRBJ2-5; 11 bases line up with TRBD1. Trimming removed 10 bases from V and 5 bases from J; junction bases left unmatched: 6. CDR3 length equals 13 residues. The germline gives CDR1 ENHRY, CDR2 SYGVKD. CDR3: CATGQGAMETQYF. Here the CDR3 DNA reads TGTGCCACAGGACAGGGGGCGATGGAGACCCAGTACTTC.

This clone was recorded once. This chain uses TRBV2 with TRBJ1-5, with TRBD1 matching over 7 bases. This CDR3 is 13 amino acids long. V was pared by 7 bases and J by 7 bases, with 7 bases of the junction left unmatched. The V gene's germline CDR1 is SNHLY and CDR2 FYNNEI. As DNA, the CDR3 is TGTGCCAGCAACGACGGGGACAGACAGCCCCAGCATTTT. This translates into CASNDGDRQPQHF. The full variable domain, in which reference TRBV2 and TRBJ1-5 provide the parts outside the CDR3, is EPEVTQTPSHQVTQMGQEVILRCVPISNHLYFYWYRQILGQKVEFLVSFYNNEISEKSEIFDDQFSVERPDGSNFTLKIRSTKLEDSAMYFCASNDGDRQPQHFGDGTRLSIL.

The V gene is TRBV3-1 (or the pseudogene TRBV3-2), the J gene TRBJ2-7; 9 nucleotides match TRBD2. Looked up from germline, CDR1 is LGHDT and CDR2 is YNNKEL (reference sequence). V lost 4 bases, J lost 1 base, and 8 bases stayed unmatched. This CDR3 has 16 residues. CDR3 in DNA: TGTGCCAGCAGCCCAGTGCGGGGGGGCTTTTCCTACGAGCAGTACTTC. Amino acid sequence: CASSPVRGGFSYEQYF.

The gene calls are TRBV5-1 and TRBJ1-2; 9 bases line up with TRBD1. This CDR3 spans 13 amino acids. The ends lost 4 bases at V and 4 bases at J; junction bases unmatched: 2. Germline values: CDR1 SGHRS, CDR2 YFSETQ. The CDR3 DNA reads TGCGCCAGCAGCATGACAGGGGGCTATGGCTACACCTTC. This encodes CASSMTGGYGYTF. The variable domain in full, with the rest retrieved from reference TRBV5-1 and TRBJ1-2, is KAGVTQTPRYLIKTRGQQVTLSCSPISGHRSVSWYQQTPGQGLQFLFEYFSETQRNKGNFPGRFSGRQFSNSRSEMNVSTLELGDSALYLCASSMTGGYGYTFGSGTRLTVV.

For the CDR3, the DNA is TGTGCCACTCGTAACCCATACAGGGTGACAAGGCAGCCCCAGCATTTT. Translating it yields CATRNPYRVTRQPQHF. This chain links TRBV24-1 with TRBJ1-5; maybe TRBD1 (6 bases). Trimming left V 10 bases short and J 7 bases short, with 25 bases between. The CDR3 length is 16 residues. Germline V gene lookup returns CDR1 KGHDR and CDR2 SFDVKD.

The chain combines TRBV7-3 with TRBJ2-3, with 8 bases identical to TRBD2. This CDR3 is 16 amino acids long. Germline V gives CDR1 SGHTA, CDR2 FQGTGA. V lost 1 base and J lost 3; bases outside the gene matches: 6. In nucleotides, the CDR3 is TGTGCCAGCAGCTTAAACGCCGGGGGGGCGACAGATACGCAGTATTTT. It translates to CASSLNAGGATDTQYF.

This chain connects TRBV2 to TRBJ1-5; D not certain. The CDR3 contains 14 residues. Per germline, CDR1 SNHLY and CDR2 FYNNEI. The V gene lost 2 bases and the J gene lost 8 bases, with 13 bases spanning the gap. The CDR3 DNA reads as TGTGCCAGCAGTGAATTGACGGGAGTTGAGCCCCAGCATTTT. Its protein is CASSELTGVEPQHF.

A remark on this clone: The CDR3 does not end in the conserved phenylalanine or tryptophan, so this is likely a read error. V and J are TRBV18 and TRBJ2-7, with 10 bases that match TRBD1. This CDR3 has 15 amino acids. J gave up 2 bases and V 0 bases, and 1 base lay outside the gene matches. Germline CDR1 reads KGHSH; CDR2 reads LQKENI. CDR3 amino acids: CASSPPGTGAYEQYL. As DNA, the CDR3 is TGTGCCAGCTCACCACCGGGGACAGGGGCCTACGAGCAGTACCTC.

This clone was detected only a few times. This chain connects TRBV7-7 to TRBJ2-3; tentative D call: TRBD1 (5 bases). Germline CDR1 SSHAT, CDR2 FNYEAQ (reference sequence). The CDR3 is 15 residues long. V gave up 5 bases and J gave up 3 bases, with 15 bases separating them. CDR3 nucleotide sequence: TGTGCCAGCAGCGCCGCTGGGGCGCTAACAGATACGCAGTATTTT. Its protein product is CASSAAGALTDTQYF.